This is a list of T cell receptor beta chains from one sample in a study of T cells in Graves' hyperthyroidism and ophthalmopathy. TCRdb called the multiplex PCR reads again in MiXCR, with one record for every CDR3 protein. The profile shows about 640,000 distinct CDR3 sequences, roughly 20% of them singletons. Sequencing was performed on blood. The receptors shown here come from a man aged 30-40 years with Graves' ophthalmopathy. CDR3s include the opening cysteine and the closing phenylalanine or tryptophan. A D gene is named only where the DNA matches it firmly. A row's size may be missing; if present it is once, few, many or a size class.

j_gene: TRBJ1-1
v_gene: TRBV6-1
abundance: many
d_gene: .
CDR3nt: TGTGCCAGCAGTGCTCTACAGATGAACGCTGAAGCTTTCTTT
CDR3aa: CASSALQMNAEAFF

j_gene: TRBJ1-1
v_gene: TRBV11-2
abundance: many
d_gene: .
CDR3nt: TGTGCCAGCAGCTTAGGAGTTGGGACTGAAGCTTTCTTT
CDR3aa: CASSLGVGTEAFF

j_gene: TRBJ2-1
v_gene: TRBV6-2/TRBV6-3
abundance: few
d_gene: .
CDR3nt: TGTGCCAGCAGATCTGCCGGGGGCGCGAGGAATGAGCAGTTCTTC
CDR3aa: CASRSAGGARNEQFF

j_gene: TRBJ1-3
v_gene: TRBV5-1
abundance: .
d_gene: .
CDR3nt: TGCGCCAGCAGCTTGGAGGGCATTTCGGGCTCTGGAAACACCATATATTTT
CDR3aa: CASSLEGISGSGNTIYF

j_gene: TRBJ1-1
v_gene: TRBV12-3/TRBV12-4
abundance: many
d_gene: .
CDR3nt: TGTGCCAGCAGTTTAGCGGGGGGGGCAGACACTGAAGCTTTCTTT
CDR3aa: CASSLAGGADTEAFF

j_gene: TRBJ2-7
v_gene: TRBV5-1
abundance: .
d_gene: TRBD2
CDR3nt: TGCGCCAGCAGGGACCTACTAGCGGGAGGGTCTAGCTCCTACGAGCAGTACTTC
CDR3aa: CASRDLLAGGSSSYEQYF

j_gene: TRBJ2-7
v_gene: TRBV6-2/TRBV6-3
abundance: many
d_gene: TRBD2
CDR3nt: TGTGCCAGCAGTGGTCCTAGCGGGAGGACCCACCTGCTAAGCGAGCAGTACTTC
CDR3aa: CASSGPSGRTHLLSEQYF

j_gene: TRBJ2-7
v_gene: TRBV28
abundance: .
d_gene: .
CDR3nt: TGTGCCAGCAGTTTACGGGGCGGGGATTACGAGCAGTACTTC
CDR3aa: CASSLRGGDYEQYF

j_gene: TRBJ2-5
v_gene: TRBV20-1
abundance: .
d_gene: TRBD1
CDR3nt: TGCAGTGCCACCGGGACAGGGACGGAGACCCAGTACTTC
CDR3aa: CSATGTGTETQYF

j_gene: TRBJ1-6
v_gene: TRBV28
abundance: many
d_gene: .
CDR3nt: TGTGCCAGCAGTCCAACTGGTTCACCCCTCCACTTT
CDR3aa: CASSPTGSPLHF

j_gene: TRBJ1-1
v_gene: TRBV20-1
abundance: few
d_gene: TRBD1
CDR3nt: TGCAGTGCCCCACAGGGGGCGCGAACTGAAGCTTTCTTT
CDR3aa: CSAPQGARTEAFF

j_gene: TRBJ2-3
v_gene: TRBV28
abundance: few
d_gene: .
CDR3nt: TGTGCCAGCAACGGGGATACTAGCACAGATACGCAGTATTTT
CDR3aa: CASNGDTSTDTQYF

j_gene: TRBJ1-6
v_gene: TRBV27
abundance: .
d_gene: TRBD1
CDR3nt: TGTACCAGCAGCTATGCGGGACGCGGGACAGGGGGAAGGGCCCTCCACTTT
CDR3aa: CTSSYAGRGTGGRALHF

j_gene: TRBJ2-7
v_gene: TRBV3-1
abundance: .
d_gene: .
CDR3nt: TGTGCCAGCAGCTACGGTAGGAGCTCCTACGAGCAGTACTTC
CDR3aa: CASSYGRSSYEQYF

j_gene: TRBJ2-3
v_gene: TRBV20-1
abundance: few
d_gene: .
CDR3nt: TGCAGTGCTAGAGAACGGCGAAGCACAGATACGCAGTATTTT
CDR3aa: CSARERRSTDTQYF

j_gene: TRBJ2-3
v_gene: TRBV20-1
abundance: .
d_gene: .
CDR3nt: TGCAGTGCTGGGACGGACGCAGATACGCAGTATTTT
CDR3aa: CSAGTDADTQYF

j_gene: TRBJ1-6
v_gene: TRBV3-1
abundance: few
d_gene: .
CDR3nt: TGTGCCAGCAGCCAACCACGGCGAATCCGTAATTCACCCCTCCACTTT
CDR3aa: CASSQPRRIRNSPLHF

j_gene: TRBJ2-5
v_gene: TRBV7-8
abundance: many
d_gene: .
CDR3nt: TGTGCCAGCAGCCCGGCCTCGGTGGGGGAGACCCAGTACTTC
CDR3aa: CASSPASVGETQYF

j_gene: TRBJ2-2
v_gene: TRBV7-6
abundance: .
d_gene: TRBD2
CDR3nt: TGTGCCAGCAGCTTAGACGAAGCGGGAGTGTTGACCGGGGAGCTGTTTTTT
CDR3aa: CASSLDEAGVLTGELFF

j_gene: TRBJ2-2
v_gene: TRBV20-1
abundance: few
d_gene: .
CDR3nt: TGCAGTGCCATGGGACTCCTGAACACCGGGGAGCTGTTTTTT
CDR3aa: CSAMGLLNTGELFF

j_gene: TRBJ1-5
v_gene: TRBV6-5
abundance: .
d_gene: .
CDR3nt: TGTGCCGGCAGTTACAGGGCCCATCAGCCCCAGCATTTT
CDR3aa: CAGSYRAHQPQHF

j_gene: TRBJ2-3
v_gene: TRBV7-3
abundance: many
d_gene: TRBD1
CDR3nt: TGTGCCAGCAGCTTGCATGGACAGGGAAATACGCAGTATTTT
CDR3aa: CASSLHGQGNTQYF

j_gene: TRBJ2-6
v_gene: TRBV6-2/TRBV6-3
abundance: few
d_gene: .
CDR3nt: TGTGCCAGCAGTGTCAGACAGGGGAGGGGCGCTGGGGCCAACGTCCTGACTTTC
CDR3aa: CASSVRQGRGAGANVLTF

j_gene: TRBJ2-2
v_gene: TRBV5-8
abundance: .
d_gene: .
CDR3nt: TGTGCCAGCAACCAGAGGAGGGAGCTTGGCACCGGGGAGCTGTTTTTT
CDR3aa: CASNQRRELGTGELFF